These 22 T cell receptor beta chains came from one sample sequenced in a study of blood T cell repertoires in COVID-19. Only in-frame clones appear in the TCRdb table, and some are missing; sequencing was by immunoSEQ multiplex PCR. Counted here are around 250,000 clones, roughly four fifths occurring once; the ten biggest clones make up about 3%. The sequencing input was PBMCs or T cells enriched from blood (not recorded which). The source of these receptors is a man in his forties or fifties who had recovered from COVID-19.

This clone came up once. The chain links TRBV30 to TRBJ1-4; unclear D gene. V was shortened by 7 bases and J by 2 bases, with 14 bases between the two germline ends. Germline CDR1 is GTSNPN and CDR2 is SVGIG (reference sequence). This CDR3 is built from 14 residues. CDR3 amino acids: CALSTPGTNEKLFF. The DNA of the CDR3 is TGTGCCTTAAGCACCCCGGGTACTAATGAAAAACTGTTTTTT.

This clone appeared a single time. CDR3 region: CASGAHLSGANVLTF. CDR3 coding DNA: TGTGCTAGTGGGGCCCATCTCTCTGGGGCCAACGTCCTGACTTTC. The chain has TRBV12-5 and TRBJ2-6; no definite D call. V was shortened by 6 bases and J by 0 bases, with 9 bases between the two germline ends. Germline lookup yields CDR1 LGHNT and CDR2 FRNRAP. The CDR3 loop spans 15 amino acids.

The CDR3 sequence is CSGWGGEDTGNEQFF. DNA of the CDR3: TGCAGCGGTTGGGGAGGGGAGGACACGGGGAATGAGCAGTTCTTC. The chain uses TRBV29-1 and TRBJ2-1; 7 positions match TRBD2. There are 15 residues in the CDR3. Looked up from germline, CDR1 is SQVTM and CDR2 is ANQGSEA. Trimming took 7 bases from V and 7 from J; bases not matched to a gene: 16.

The CDR3 nucleotides are TGTGCCAGCAGCCAGCTAGCGGGAATCACCGGGGAGCTGTTTTTT. Its translation is CASSQLAGITGELFF. The chain recombines TRBV7-3 with TRBJ2-2, with 9 bases identical to TRBD2. The ends lost 5 bases at V and 4 bases at J; junction bases unmatched: 5. The CDR3 has 15 amino acids. The germline CDR1 and CDR2 sequences are SGHTA and FQGTGA.

This chain uses TRBV19 with TRBJ2-1, with TRBD2 identical over 8 bases. Germline assignment: CDR1 LNHDA and CDR2 SQIVND (reference sequence). The CDR3 covers 16 residues. J lost 0 bases, V lost 6 bases, and 7 bases had no gene match. In DNA form, the CDR3 reads TGTGCCAGTAGGGGTAGCGGGATAGTCTCCTACAATGAGCAGTTCTTC. This codes for CASRGSGIVSYNEQFF.

This clone is a singleton in its sample. This sequence joins TRBV14 and TRBJ2-2, with 9 bases identical to TRBD2. The germline V gene encodes CDR1 SGHDN and CDR2 FVKESK. The junction had 4 bases not matched to a gene; V was cut back by 3 bases and J by 2 bases. This CDR3 comprises 16 residues. The CDR3 DNA sequence: TGTGCCAGCAGCCAGATAGCGGGGGCCAACACCGGGGAGCTGTTTTTT. Translation: CASSQIAGANTGELFF. Full variable domain (missing parts from reference TRBV14 and TRBJ2-2): EAGVTQFPSHSVIEKGQTVTLRCDPISGHDNLYWYRRVMGKEIKFLLHFVKESKQDESGMPNNRFLAERTGGTYSTLKVQPAELEDSGVYFCASSQIAGANTGELFFGEGSRLTVL.

The chain is built from TRBV14 and TRBJ1-3; 8 bases agree with TRBD1. From germline, CDR1 is SGHDN and CDR2 FVKESK. The V and J ends lost 2 bases and 9 bases, in that order; junction bases with no gene match: 6. CDR3 length: 14 residues. CDR3 sequence: CASSQSRGLSTIYF. The CDR3 DNA reads TGTGCCAGCAGCCAATCCAGGGGGCTAAGCACCATATATTTT.

The chain couples TRBV5-1 to TRBJ1-5; D may be TRBD1 (6 bases). The germline gives CDR1 SGHRS, CDR2 YFSETQ. Trimming pared 3 bases from V and 2 bases from J, leaving 12 bases between. The CDR3 is made up of 15 amino acids. The CDR3 here is CASSSQGFGNQPQHF. The CDR3 coding sequence is TGCGCCAGCAGCTCCCAGGGGTTCGGCAATCAGCCCCAGCATTTT.

The chain is built from TRBV7-8 and TRBJ2-7, with 9 bases matching TRBD1. The CDR3 is 14 amino acids. J gave up 2 bases and V 5 bases, and 4 bases lay outside the gene matches. Germline CDR1 SGHVS, CDR2 FQNEAQ. The CDR3 DNA is TGTGCCAGCAGCCGGACAGGGGTAACCTACGAGCAGTACTTC. Its translation: CASSRTGVTYEQYF.

This clone has just a few counts. This chain links TRBV10-1 with TRBJ2-7; D is perhaps TRBD2 (6 bases). Germline CDR1 reads WNHNN; CDR2 reads SYGVQD (reference sequence). The V gene lost 6 bases and the J gene lost 6 bases, with 18 bases spanning the gap. The CDR3 has 14 amino acids. CDR3 nucleotides: TGCGCCAGCAGCGCGACTGTCCTGGGGGGCGAGCAGTACTTC. Translating gives CASSATVLGGEQYF.

This chain connects TRBV7-9 to TRBJ1-5; D is possibly TRBD1 (5 bases). Trimming removed 1 base at V and 6 bases at J, with 16 bases between. Germline CDR1 reads SEHNR; CDR2 reads FQNEAQ (reference sequence). The CDR3 loop spans 16 amino acids. For the CDR3, the DNA is TGTGCCAGCAGCTTAGGCGGGGGAGGGTCCTTTCAGCCCCAGCATTTT. Its protein is CASSLGGGGSFQPQHF.

The gene calls are TRBV24-1 and TRBJ2-7; D is unclear. The CDR3 loop spans 15 amino acids. From germline, CDR1 is KGHDR and CDR2 SFDVKD. Trimming left V 5 bases short and J 5 bases short, with 18 bases between. The CDR3 is CATSAPGESLNEQYF. The CDR3 DNA reads as TGTGCCACCAGTGCCCCAGGCGAGTCCCTAAACGAGCAGTACTTC.

As concerns this clone: The same CDR3 also results from other DNA sequences found in this sample. This chain links TRBV5-1 with TRBJ1-4, with D possibly matching TRBD1 (5 bases). Trimming stripped 0 bases from V and 0 bases from J, with 6 bases between. Germline CDR1 is SGHRS and CDR2 is YFSETQ. The CDR3 length is 15 residues. The CDR3 region has the DNA TGCGCCAGCAGCTTGGCAGGGTCAACTAATGAAAAACTGTTTTTT. Translated, it gives CASSLAGSTNEKLFF. Filled out from reference TRBV5-1 and TRBJ1-4, the complete variable domain reads KAGVTQTPRYLIKTRGQQVTLSCSPISGHRSVSWYQQTPGQGLQFLFEYFSETQRNKGNFPGRFSGRQFSNSRSEMNVSTLELGDSALYLCASSLAGSTNEKLFFGSGTQLSVL.

The V call is TRBV11-2, the J call TRBJ1-5; unclear D gene. Per the germline V gene, CDR1 is SGHAT and CDR2 is FQNNGV. This CDR3 is 16 amino acids long. V gave up 6 bases and J gave up 0 bases, with 15 bases separating them. The CDR3 spells CASRHLGGNSNQPQHF. CDR3 in DNA: TGTGCCAGCAGACACCTGGGCGGGAATAGCAATCAGCCCCAGCATTTT.

This chain connects TRBV15 to TRBJ2-2; maybe TRBD1 (5 bases). Germline-derived CDR1 and CDR2 are LNHNV and YYDKDF (reference sequence). The V end was cut by 2 bases, the J end by 6 bases, with 10 bases between. The CDR3 totals 14 residues. This CDR3 reads CATSRPDISGELFF. CDR3 in DNA: TGTGCCACCAGCAGACCGGACATCTCCGGGGAGCTGTTTTTT.

CDR3 protein: CASSQTGSNSPLHF. CDR3 coding DNA: TGTGCCAGCAGCCAGACAGGGTCTAATTCACCCCTCCACTTT. The rearrangement joins TRBV3-1 (or the pseudogene TRBV3-2) to TRBJ1-6; 7 nucleotides align to TRBD1. The germline gives CDR1 LGHDT, CDR2 YNNKEL (reference sequence). CDR3 size: 14 residues. Trimming at V came to 3 bases and at J to 6 bases, leaving 2 bases not matched to a gene.

This chain joins TRBV19 and TRBJ1-1; 9 bases fit TRBD1. The V segment lost 10 bases and the J segment 4 bases; nucleotides outside the gene matches: 7. Germline V CDR1 and CDR2: LNHDA, SQIVND (reference sequence). CDR3 length equals 13 residues. The CDR3 sequence: CATSQGAITEAFF. The CDR3 DNA reads TGTGCCACCTCACAGGGGGCGATCACTGAAGCTTTCTTT.

This sequence joins TRBV30 and TRBJ1-1, with 9 nucleotides matching TRBD1. Germline CDR1 and CDR2: GTSNPN and SVGIG (reference sequence). The CDR3 spans 15 residues. V was pared by 0 bases and J by 6 bases, with 8 bases of the junction left unmatched. CDR3 in DNA: TGTGCCTGGAGTGTCGTCGGACAGGGGCCGTCTGAAGCTTTCTTT. Translation gives CAWSVVGQGPSEAFF. The whole variable domain, remainder taken from reference TRBV30 and TRBJ1-1, is SQTIHQWPATLVQPVGSPLSLECTVEGTSNPNLYWYRQAAGRGLQLLFYSVGIGQISSEVPQNLSASRPQDRQFILSSKKLLLSDSGFYLCAWSVVGQGPSEAFFGQGTRLTVV.

Only one count was recorded for this clone. V gene TRBV2 combines with J gene TRBJ1-5; 7 bases map to TRBD1. J gave up 3 bases and V 5 bases, and 4 bases lay outside the gene matches. This CDR3 contains 14 residues. Germline V lookup: CDR1 SNHLY, CDR2 FYNNEI. The CDR3 DNA is TGTGCCAGCAGTTACGGACAGGCCAATCAGCCCCAGCATTTT. As protein: CASSYGQANQPQHF. The variable domain in full, completed from reference TRBV2 and TRBJ1-5, reads EPEVTQTPSHQVTQMGQEVILRCVPISNHLYFYWYRQILGQKVEFLVSFYNNEISEKSEIFDDQFSVERPDGSNFTLKIRSTKLEDSAMYFCASSYGQANQPQHFGDGTRLSIL.

The chain carries TRBV7-8 and TRBJ2-7; 8 bases align to TRBD2. CDR3 length equals 15 residues. CDR1 and CDR2 from the germline V gene are SGHVS and FQNEAQ. The J segment lost 6 bases and the V segment lost 2 bases, leaving 9 bases of the junction unmatched. CDR3 region: CASSLPASGSGEQYF. CDR3 nucleotides: TGTGCCAGCAGCTTACCGGCGAGCGGGAGTGGCGAGCAGTACTTC.

This clone was counted a few times. The rearrangement links TRBV25-1 to TRBJ2-5; possible D gene TRBD2, 9 bases. The V gene lost 5 bases and the J gene lost 5 bases, with 27 bases spanning the gap. The CDR3 is 18 residues long. Germline assignment: CDR1 MGHDK and CDR2 SYGVNS. CDR3 bases: TGTGCCAGCAGTCAGGGGGCTAGCGGGGCACCCAAGGAGGAGACCCAGTACTTC. It codes for CASSQGASGAPKEETQYF.

The rearrangement joins TRBV24-1 to TRBJ2-3; 8 nucleotides line up with TRBD2. In germline, CDR1 is KGHDR, CDR2 SFDVKD. The CDR3 has 16 amino acids. The ends lost 8 bases at V and 0 bases at J; junction bases unmatched: 9. CDR3 residues: CATTAGAGGSTDTQYF. In DNA, the CDR3 is TGTGCCACCACCGCTGGGGCGGGAGGAAGCACAGATACGCAGTATTTT.